This TCR beta chain is from a study of blood T cell repertoires in COVID-19. Across the study: Collection of acute and convalescent COVID-19 samples took place in the United States, Italy and Spain. Sources were T cells, B-cell-depleted T cells, or PBMCs; the material itself was cDNA or gDNA.

Trimming shortened V by 5 bases and J by 6 bases, and 13 bases separated the two germline ends. This CDR3 region has 13 residues. Per the authors' pipeline: Reference gene primer amplification yielded estimated nucleated cell counts. The data were produced by immunoSEQ multiplex PCR, yet TCRdb's version contains in-frame clones alone and is incomplete. Clone size and V and J calls were adopted from that table, with D and trimming inferred from the DNA. The sample includes some 400,000 clones, 81% seen only once; the top ten take 1.1%. The receptor comes from a human donor with acute or convalescent COVID-19. The donor label of this sample is uncertain. J is TRBJ1-1 and V is TRBV12-3 or TRBV12-4, with D possibly TRBD1 on 6 matching bases. What was sequenced was peripheral blood. CDR3 in DNA: TGTGCCAGCAGTCCCCGTGCAGGGGCTGAAGCTTTCTTT. Its translation is CASSPRAGAEAFF.